This T cell receptor (beta chain) came from a study of blood T cell repertoires in COVID-19. At the level of the study: Samples came from the United States, Italy and Spain, spanning acute and convalescent COVID-19. From T cells, B-cell-depleted T cells, or PBMCs came the material, which was cDNA or gDNA.

J gave up 0 bases and V 10 bases, and 8 bases lay outside the gene matches. Germline V gives CDR1 MDHEN, CDR2 SYDVKM. The CDR3 has 14 amino acids. Authors' analysis steps: Reference gene primer amplification gave nucleated cell count estimates. Generated by immunoSEQ multiplex PCR, the TCRdb table keeps only in-frame clones and is missing some. V, J and clone size are those of that table, while D and trimming were read from the DNA. The sample has around 200,000 clones; over 65% are singletons. The sequenced material came from peripheral blood. The source of this sequence is a person aged 70 to 79 with COVID-19, enrolled during active disease. The chain carries TRBV28 and TRBJ2-7; 8 bases fit TRBD2. The CDR3 protein is CATRVAGSSYEQYF. CDR3 DNA sequence: TGTGCCACCCGGGTAGCGGGGAGCTCCTACGAGCAGTACTTC.